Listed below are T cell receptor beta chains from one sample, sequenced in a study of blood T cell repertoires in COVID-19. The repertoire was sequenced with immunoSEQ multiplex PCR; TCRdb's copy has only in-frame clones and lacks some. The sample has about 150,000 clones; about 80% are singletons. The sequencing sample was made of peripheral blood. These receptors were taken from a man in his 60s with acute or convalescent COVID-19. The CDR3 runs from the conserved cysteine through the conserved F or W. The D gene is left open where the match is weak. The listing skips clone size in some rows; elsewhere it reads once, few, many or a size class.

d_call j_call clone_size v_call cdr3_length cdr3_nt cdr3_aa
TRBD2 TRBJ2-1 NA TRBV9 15 TGTGCCAGCAGCGCGCCGGGACTAGTCTACAATGAGCAGTTCTTC CASSAPGLVYNEQFF
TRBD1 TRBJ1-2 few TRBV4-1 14 TGCGCCAGCAGCCAAGTGGCAGGGGGTTATGGCTACACCTTC CASSQVAGGYGYTF
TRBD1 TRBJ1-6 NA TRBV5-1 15 TGCGCCAGCAGCTCTACAGGGGGTGGTAATTCACCCCTCCACTTT CASSSTGGGNSPLHF
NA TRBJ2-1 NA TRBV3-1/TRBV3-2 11 TGTGCCAGCAGCCAGTATATTGAGCAGTTCTTC CASSQYIEQFF
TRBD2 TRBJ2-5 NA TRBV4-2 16 TGTGCCAGCAGCCCCTCACTAGCGGGGGGGCACGAGACCCAGTACTTC CASSPSLAGGHETQYF
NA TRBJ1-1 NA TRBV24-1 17 TGTGCCACCCGCTCCCCCGGAAAAGGACAGTTGAACACTGAAGCTTTCTTT CATRSPGKGQLNTEAFF
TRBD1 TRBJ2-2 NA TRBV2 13 TGTGCCAGCAACCCCCGACAGGGCGGGGAGCTGTTTTTT CASNPRQGGELFF
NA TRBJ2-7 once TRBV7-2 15 TGTGCCAGCAGCTCCGGGCCTGGGAGAGGGTACGAGCAGTACTTC CASSSGPGRGYEQYF
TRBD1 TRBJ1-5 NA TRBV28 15 TGTGCCAGCAGTTCGGTACAGGGGGACAATCAGCCCCAGCATTTT CASSSVQGDNQPQHF
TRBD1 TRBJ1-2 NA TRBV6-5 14 TGTGCCAGCAGTTGGGGCAGGGGGCTAGATGGCTACACCTTC CASSWGRGLDGYTF
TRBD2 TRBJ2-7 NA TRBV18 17 TGTGCCAGCTCACCCCCCGGGACTAGCGGTCTCATCTGGGAGCAGTACTTC CASSPPGTSGLIWEQYF
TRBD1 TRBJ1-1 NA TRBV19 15 TGTGCCAGTAGAAGGCCAGGGACAGGGACTTCTGAAGCTTTCTTT CASRRPGTGTSEAFF
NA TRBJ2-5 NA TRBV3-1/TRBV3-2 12 TGTGCCAGCAGCCAAGATACGAGGACCCAGTACTTC CASSQDTRTQYF
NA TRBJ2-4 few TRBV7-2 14 TGTGCCTCTCGGGACATTCTAGCCAAAAACATTCAGTACTTC CASRDILAKNIQYF
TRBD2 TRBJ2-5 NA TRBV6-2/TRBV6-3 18 TGTGCCAGCAGTCCGCCGACTAGCGGGGGGCACAAACAAGAGACCCAGTACTTC CASSPPTSGGHKQETQYF
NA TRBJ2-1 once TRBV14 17 TGTGCCAGCAGCCAAGGAGGTGGACACAGGGCCTACAATGAGCAGTTCTTC CASSQGGGHRAYNEQFF
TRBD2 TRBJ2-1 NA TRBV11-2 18 TGTGCCAGCAGCTCTGGGACTAGCGGGGGGAATCGACCATGGGAGCAGTTCTTC CASSSGTSGGNRPWEQFF
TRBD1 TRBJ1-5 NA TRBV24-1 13 TGTGCCACCAGTGATCGGACAGGGGGTCCCCAGCATTTT CATSDRTGGPQHF
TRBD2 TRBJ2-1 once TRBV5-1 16 TGCGCCAGCAGTCGCGGGAGGGAGGGCCAATACAATGAGCAGTTCTTC CASSRGREGQYNEQFF
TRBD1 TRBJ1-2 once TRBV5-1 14 TGCGCCAGCAGCTCCGGGACAGGAGACTATGGCTACACCTTC CASSSGTGDYGYTF
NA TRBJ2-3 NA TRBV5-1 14 TGCGCCAGCAGCTTGGATCCGGGGGCAGATACGCAGTATTTT CASSLDPGADTQYF
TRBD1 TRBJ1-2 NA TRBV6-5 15 TGTGCCAGCAGTCGCGGGACAGGGCTCAACTATGGCTACACCTTC CASSRGTGLNYGYTF
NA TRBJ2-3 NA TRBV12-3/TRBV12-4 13 TGTGCCAGCTTTCCCCTCGGGGGAGATACGCAGTATTTT CASFPLGGDTQYF
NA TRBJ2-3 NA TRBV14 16 TGTGCCAGCAGCCCCCGGGACAAACCTCCGGCAGATACGCAGTATTTT CASSPRDKPPADTQYF
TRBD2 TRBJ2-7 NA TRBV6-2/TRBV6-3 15 TGTGCCAGCAGTGACCGGACTAGCGGGACTTACGAGCAGTACTTC CASSDRTSGTYEQYF
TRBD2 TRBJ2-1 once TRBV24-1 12 TGTGCCACCAGTGTCCCGGGGGGTGAGCAGTTCTTC CATSVPGGEQFF
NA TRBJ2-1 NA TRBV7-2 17 TGTGCCAGCAGCGGGAGGCGACAGGGCCGCAACTACAATGAGCAGTTCTTC CASSGRRQGRNYNEQFF
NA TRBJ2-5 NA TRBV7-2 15 TGTGCCAGCAGCTCCCTCGGGCAGGGGACGGAGACCCAGTACTTC CASSSLGQGTETQYF
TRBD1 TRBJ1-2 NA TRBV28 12 TGTGCCAGCGAGGACAGGGCCTATGGCTACACCTTC CASEDRAYGYTF
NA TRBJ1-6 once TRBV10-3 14 TGTGCCATCAGTGCAGGACAAAGAAATTCACCCCTCCACTTT CAISAGQRNSPLHF
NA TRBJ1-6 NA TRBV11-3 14 TGTGCCAGCAGCTTAGGGGCCGTGGATTCACCCCTCCACTTT CASSLGAVDSPLHF